What follows is one T cell receptor (beta chain) and its context. The repertoire was sequenced with immunoSEQ multiplex PCR; TCRdb's copy has only in-frame clones and lacks some. Of over 450,000 clones in the sample, approximately 91% were seen once. These data originate in a study of blood T cell repertoires in COVID-19. V shed 4 bases and J 5 bases; nucleotides not matched to a gene: 12. Germline V gives CDR1 SGHRS, CDR2 YFSETQ. CDR3 length equals 18 residues. Patients of the Seattle cohort, enrolled during active infection, were followed longitudinally. The source material was peripheral blood. The chain employs TRBV5-1 and TRBJ2-3; 14 nucleotides align to TRBD2. This TCR derives from a woman between 45 and 65 years old with COVID-19, enrolled during active disease. CDR3: CASSRGRTSGGRGDTQYF. DNA of the CDR3: TGCGCCAGCAGCCGAGGTCGGACTAGCGGGGGGCGGGGAGATACGCAGTATTTT.